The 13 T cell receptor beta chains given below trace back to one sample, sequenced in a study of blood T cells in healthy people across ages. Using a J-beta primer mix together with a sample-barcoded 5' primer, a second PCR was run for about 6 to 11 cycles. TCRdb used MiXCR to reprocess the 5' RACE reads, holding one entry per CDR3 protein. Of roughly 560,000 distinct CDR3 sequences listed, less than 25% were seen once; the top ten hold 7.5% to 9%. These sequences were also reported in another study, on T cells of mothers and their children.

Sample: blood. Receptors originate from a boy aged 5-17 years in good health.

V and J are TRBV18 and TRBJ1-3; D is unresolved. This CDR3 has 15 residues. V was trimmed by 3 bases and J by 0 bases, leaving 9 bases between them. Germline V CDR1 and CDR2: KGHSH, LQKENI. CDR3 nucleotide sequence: TGTGCCAGCTCACCGGAACGTAACTCTGGAAACACCATATATTTT. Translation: CASSPERNSGNTIYF.

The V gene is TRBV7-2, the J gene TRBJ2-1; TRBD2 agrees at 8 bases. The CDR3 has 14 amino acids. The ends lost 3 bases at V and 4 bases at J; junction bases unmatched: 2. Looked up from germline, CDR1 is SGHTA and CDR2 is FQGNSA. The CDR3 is CASSFSGAYNEQFF. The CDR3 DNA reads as TGTGCCAGCAGCTTTAGCGGGGCTTACAATGAGCAGTTCTTC.

This CDR3 is CASSQDAQPVDTQYF. CDR3 sequence (DNA): TGCGCCAGCAGCCAAGATGCCCAACCTGTGGATACGCAGTATTTT. The genes are TRBV4-3 and TRBJ2-3; no firm D call. V dropped 0 bases and J dropped 6 bases, with 13 bases sitting between them. The V gene's germline CDR1 is LGHNA and CDR2 YSLEER. CDR3 size: 15 residues.

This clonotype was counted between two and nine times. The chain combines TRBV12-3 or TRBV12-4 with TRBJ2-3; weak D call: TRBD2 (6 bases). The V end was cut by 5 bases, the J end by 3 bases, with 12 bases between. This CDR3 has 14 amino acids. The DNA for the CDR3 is TGTGCCAGCAGTCATGCTGGGACTACAGATACGCAGTATTTT. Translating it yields CASSHAGTTDTQYF.

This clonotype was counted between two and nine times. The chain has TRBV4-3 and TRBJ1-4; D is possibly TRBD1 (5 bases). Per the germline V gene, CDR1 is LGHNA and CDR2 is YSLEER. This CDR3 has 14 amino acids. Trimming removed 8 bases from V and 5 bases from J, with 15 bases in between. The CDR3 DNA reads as TGCGCCAGCGGTCCGGGACTGCAAAATGAAAAACTGTTTTTT. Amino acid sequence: CASGPGLQNEKLFF.

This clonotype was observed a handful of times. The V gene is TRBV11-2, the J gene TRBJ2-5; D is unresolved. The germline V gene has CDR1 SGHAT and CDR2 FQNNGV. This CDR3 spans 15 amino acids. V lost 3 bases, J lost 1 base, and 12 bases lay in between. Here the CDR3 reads CASSFAPGFQETQYF. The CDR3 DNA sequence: TGTGCCAGCAGCTTCGCACCGGGCTTCCAAGAGACCCAGTACTTC.

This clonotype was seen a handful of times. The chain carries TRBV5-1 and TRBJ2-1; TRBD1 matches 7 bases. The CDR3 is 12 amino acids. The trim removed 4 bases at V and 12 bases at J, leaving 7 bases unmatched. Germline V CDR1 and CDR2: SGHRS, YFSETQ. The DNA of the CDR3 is TGCGCCAGCAGCAATGACAGGGACGGGCAGTTCTTC. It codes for CASSNDRDGQFF. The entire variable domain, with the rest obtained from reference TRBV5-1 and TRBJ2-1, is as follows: KAGVTQTPRYLIKTRGQQVTLSCSPISGHRSVSWYQQTPGQGLQFLFEYFSETQRNKGNFPGRFSGRQFSNSRSEMNVSTLELGDSALYLCASSNDRDGQFFGPGTRLTVL.

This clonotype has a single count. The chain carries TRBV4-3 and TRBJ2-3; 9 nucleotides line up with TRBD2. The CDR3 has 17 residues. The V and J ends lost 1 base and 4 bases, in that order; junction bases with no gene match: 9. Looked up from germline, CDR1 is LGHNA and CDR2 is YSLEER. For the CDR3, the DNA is TGCGCCAGCAGCCAAGGGCCCGGGACTAGCTGGGCAGATACGCAGTATTTT. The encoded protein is CASSQGPGTSWADTQYF.

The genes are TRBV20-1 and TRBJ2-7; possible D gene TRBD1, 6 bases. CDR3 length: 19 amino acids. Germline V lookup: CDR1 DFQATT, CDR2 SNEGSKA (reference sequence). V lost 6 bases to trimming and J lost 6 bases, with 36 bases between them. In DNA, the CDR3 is TGCAGTGCCATGTCAGACGGGACACACCCGACCTTTTCCGTCGGCGAGCAGTACTTC. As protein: CSAMSDGTHPTFSVGEQYF.

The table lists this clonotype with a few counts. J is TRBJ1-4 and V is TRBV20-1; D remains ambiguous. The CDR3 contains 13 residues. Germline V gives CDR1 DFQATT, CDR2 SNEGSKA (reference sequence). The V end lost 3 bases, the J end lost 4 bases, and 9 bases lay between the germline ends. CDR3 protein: CSASRPDNEKLFF. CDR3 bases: TGCAGTGCTAGTCGGCCTGATAATGAAAAACTGTTTTTT.

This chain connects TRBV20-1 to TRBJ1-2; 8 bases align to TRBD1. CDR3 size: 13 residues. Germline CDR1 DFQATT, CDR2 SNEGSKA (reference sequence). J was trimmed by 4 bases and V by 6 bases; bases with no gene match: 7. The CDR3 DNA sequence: TGCAGTGCACCGGACAGGGTATCCTATGGCTACACCTTC. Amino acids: CSAPDRVSYGYTF.

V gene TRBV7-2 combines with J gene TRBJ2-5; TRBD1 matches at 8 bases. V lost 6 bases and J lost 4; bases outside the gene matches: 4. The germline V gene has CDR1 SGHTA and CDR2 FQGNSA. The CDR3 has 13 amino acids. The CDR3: CASRHDRGETQYF. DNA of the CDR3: TGTGCCAGCAGACACGACAGGGGAGAGACCCAGTACTTC.

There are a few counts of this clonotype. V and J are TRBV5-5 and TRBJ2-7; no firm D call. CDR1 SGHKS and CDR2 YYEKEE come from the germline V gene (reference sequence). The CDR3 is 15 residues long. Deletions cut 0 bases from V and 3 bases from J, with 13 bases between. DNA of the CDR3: TGTGCCAGCAGCTTGGACCGGCAGGTCAGCTACGAGCAGTACTTC. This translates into CASSLDRQVSYEQYF.